The next 22 T cell receptor beta chains were all read from a single sample in a study of Tregs in tolerant kidney transplant recipients. Some clones are missing from TCRdb's copy, which holds only in-frame ones; the method was immunoSEQ multiplex PCR. The sample includes hundreds of thousands of clones, approximately 83% seen only once; the top ten take around 0.61%. The sequenced sample was CD4+ T cells from blood. These receptors all come from a human donor in good health.

V gene TRBV7-2 combines with J gene TRBJ1-2; 11 nucleotides align to TRBD1. J gave up 4 bases and V 4 bases, and 2 bases lay outside the gene matches. The germline CDR1 and CDR2 sequences are SGHTA and FQGNSA. The CDR3 spans 14 residues. For the CDR3, the DNA is TGTGCCAGCAGCTGGGACAGGGGGATCTATGGCTACACCTTC. The encoded protein is CASSWDRGIYGYTF.

There are a few counts of this clone. The rearrangement uses TRBV6-6 and TRBJ1-5; D might be TRBD1 (5 bases). The CDR3 length is 15 residues. CDR1 is MNHNY, CDR2 SVGAGI, per germline (reference sequence). Trimming shortened V by 6 bases and J by 5 bases, and 17 bases separated the two germline ends. CDR3 loop: CASSSPGRGDQPQHF. CDR3 DNA: TGTGCCAGCAGCTCACCGGGACGGGGGGATCAGCCCCAGCATTTT.

CDR3 sequence reads: CASSKRKGVNRVQDYGYTF. The CDR3 DNA reads TGTGCCAGTAGTAAAAGAAAGGGGGTCAACAGGGTTCAGGACTATGGCTACACCTTC. The rearrangement joins TRBV19 to TRBJ1-2, with D possibly being TRBD1 (6 bases). V dropped 4 bases and J dropped 3 bases, with 27 bases sitting between them. Germline CDR1 and CDR2: LNHDA and SQIVND (reference sequence). The length of the CDR3 is 19 residues.

The table lists this clone with a few counts. The chain combines TRBV4-1 with TRBJ2-5; 13 nucleotides match TRBD2. Germline values: CDR1 MGHRA, CDR2 YSYEKL. The ends lost 4 bases at V and 4 bases at J; junction bases unmatched: 6. The CDR3 extends over 16 amino acids. CDR3 amino acids: CASSPTSGGVRETQYF. In nucleotides, the CDR3 is TGCGCCAGCAGCCCCACTAGCGGGGGGGTTAGAGAGACCCAGTACTTC.

This clone was recorded once. The J gene is TRBJ2-3, the V gene TRBV2; TRBD1 is a possible D gene (5 bases). The germline V and J ends were trimmed by 3 bases and 2 bases, with 6 bases remaining between them. The CDR3 covers 13 residues. The germline CDR1 and CDR2 sequences are SNHLY and FYNNEI. The CDR3 sequence: CASSEDITDTQYF. CDR3 in DNA: TGTGCCAGCAGTGAGGACATCACAGATACGCAGTATTTT.

The chain joins TRBV5-1 to TRBJ2-5; D not resolved. The CDR3 consists of 14 residues. In germline, CDR1 is SGHRS, CDR2 YFSETQ. The V end lost 2 bases, the J end lost 4 bases, and 12 bases lay between the germline ends. This chain's CDR3 is CASSLMSAGETQYF. CDR3 sequence (DNA): TGCGCCAGCAGCTTAATGTCTGCAGGAGAGACCCAGTACTTC.

The chain combines TRBV19 with TRBJ1-5, with 9 positions matching TRBD1. V lost 1 base and J lost 2; bases outside the gene matches: 0. The CDR3 spans 15 residues. Germline CDR1 is LNHDA and CDR2 is SQIVND (reference sequence). CDR3 nucleotide sequence: TGTGCCAGTAGTATAGGGACAGGGGGCAATCAGCCCCAGCATTTT. It is translated as CASSIGTGGNQPQHF.

This clone was seen only a few times. V gene TRBV6-5 combines with J gene TRBJ2-2, with D possibly being TRBD1 (5 bases). V lost 6 bases and J 5 bases, leaving 13 bases between the germline ends. CDR1 MNHEY and CDR2 SVGAGI come from the germline V gene. The CDR3 length is 14 residues. In DNA, the CDR3 is TGTGCCAGCAGAACGGACACACAAACCGGGGAGCTGTTTTTT. Amino acids: CASRTDTQTGELFF.

This rearrangement joins TRBV6-5 to TRBJ1-2, with 8 bases aligning to TRBD1. V shed 4 bases and J 8 bases; nucleotides not matched to a gene: 12. CDR1 is MNHEY, CDR2 SVGAGI, per germline. The CDR3 length is 15 residues. The CDR3 coding sequence is TGTGCCAGCAGTTCCCCGACAGGGGCTTTCCTAGGCTACACCTTC. It specifies CASSSPTGAFLGYTF.

To note about this clone: Other DNA sequences in the same sample also yield this CDR3. V is TRBV2 and J is TRBJ1-2, with 10 bases fitting TRBD1. The CDR3 totals 14 residues. Germline trimming cut 6 bases from V and 8 bases from J; bases unmatched to any gene: 9. The V gene's germline CDR1 is SNHLY and CDR2 FYNNEI. CDR3 protein: CASRDGTGVGGYTF. The DNA for the CDR3 is TGTGCCAGCAGGGACGGGACAGGGGTTGGGGGCTACACCTTC.

The chain carries TRBV5-5 and TRBJ1-1, with D possibly TRBD1 on 5 matching bases. The CDR3 has 14 residues. The germline V and J ends were trimmed by 1 base and 0 bases, with 7 bases remaining between them. Germline assignment: CDR1 SGHKS and CDR2 YYEKEE (reference sequence). In DNA, the CDR3 is TGTGCCAGCAGCTTGTTAGGGGTGAACACTGAAGCTTTCTTT. Residues: CASSLLGVNTEAFF.

The table lists this clone with a few counts. V is TRBV6-5 and J is TRBJ1-2; D is ambiguous. Per the germline V gene, CDR1 is MNHEY and CDR2 is SVGAGI. V was pared by 5 bases and J by 4 bases, with 14 bases between. The CDR3 loop spans 14 amino acids. The CDR3 nucleotides read TGTGCCAGCAGTGGTGACGCCCCTCCCTATGGCTACACCTTC. Amino acids: CASSGDAPPYGYTF.

V and J are TRBV6-5 and TRBJ2-3; D gene ambiguous. Germline loops: CDR1 MNHEY, CDR2 SVGAGI. This CDR3 spans 12 amino acids. V was shortened by 4 bases and J by 8 bases, with 10 bases between the two germline ends. CDR3 sequence reads: CASSSRRLTQYF. The CDR3 DNA follows: TGTGCCAGCAGTTCGCGCCGACTTACGCAGTATTTT.

This clone turned up a few times. This sequence joins TRBV5-1 and TRBJ1-1; 8 bases match TRBD1. CDR3 length: 15 amino acids. The junction had 9 bases not matched to a gene; V was cut back by 2 bases and J by 6 bases. Germline loops: CDR1 SGHRS, CDR2 YFSETQ. DNA of the CDR3: TGCGCCAGCAGCTTCCTCCAGGGGGCTAGGGCTGAAGCTTTCTTT. This translates into CASSFLQGARAEAFF.

The chain employs TRBV5-4 and TRBJ2-7, with unresolved D. V shed 4 bases and J shed 7 bases, with 12 bases lying between them. The CDR3 has 12 residues. The germline gives CDR1 SGHNT, CDR2 YYREEE (reference sequence). CDR3 amino acids: CASSQPRGEQYF. For the CDR3, the DNA is TGTGCCAGCAGCCAACCTCGTGGGGAGCAGTACTTC.

The chain couples TRBV21-1 to TRBJ2-1; the listed D gene, TRBD2, was not tested against the DNA. TRBV21-1 is termed a pseudogene. The CDR3 spans 19 residues. The chain's CDR3 is CASSKEEGLAGLPCNEQFF. For the CDR3, the DNA is TGTGCCAGCAGCAAAGAGGAGGGACTAGCGGGGCTGCCGTGTAATGAGCAGTTCTTC.

In this sample, this clone turned up a few times. J is TRBJ2-7 and V is TRBV6-5; 7 positions match TRBD1. Germline loops: CDR1 MNHEY, CDR2 SVGAGI. The CDR3 loop spans 14 amino acids. With V trimmed by 7 bases and J by 7 bases, 13 bases remained unmatched. CDR3 sequence: CASIPGAGGREQYF. The CDR3 nucleotides read TGTGCCAGCATCCCCGGGGCAGGGGGTAGAGAGCAGTACTTC.

The count of this clone is one. V gene TRBV10-3 combines with J gene TRBJ2-5; unclear D gene. V was trimmed by 4 bases and J by 2 bases, leaving 11 bases between them. The CDR3 has 14 residues. Looked up from germline, CDR1 is ENHRY and CDR2 is SYGVKD. CDR3 amino acids: CAISGAETQETQYF. Here the CDR3 DNA reads TGTGCCATCAGTGGGGCCGAAACGCAAGAGACCCAGTACTTC.

The chain's CDR3 is CASMGGLAGYNEQFF. The CDR3 DNA reads as TGTGCCAGCATGGGAGGACTAGCGGGGTACAATGAGCAGTTCTTC. The chain carries TRBV6-1 and TRBJ2-1, with 12 nucleotides matching TRBD2. CDR1 is MNHNS and CDR2 is SASEGT in the germline V gene. CDR3 length equals 15 residues. The V gene end was trimmed by 7 bases and the J gene end by 4 bases; junction bases not matched to a gene: 5.

This chain connects TRBV15 to TRBJ1-5; D unclear. Germline assignment: CDR1 LNHNV and CDR2 YYDKDF (reference sequence). CDR3 length equals 13 residues. The V end lost 0 bases, the J end lost 5 bases, and 5 bases lay between the germline ends. CDR3 DNA: TGTGCCACCAGCAGAGATCAAGATCAGCCCCAGCATTTT. This sequence encodes CATSRDQDQPQHF.

CDR3 residues: CSVVQGTGTEAFF. The CDR3 nucleotides read TGCAGCGTTGTTCAGGGGACCGGCACTGAAGCTTTCTTT. The chain employs TRBV29-1 and TRBJ1-1; D is possibly TRBD1 (6 bases). From germline, CDR1 is SQVTM and CDR2 ANQGSEA. V was cut by 4 bases and J by 4 bases, with 13 bases left in between. The CDR3 has 13 residues. Looking up the rest from reference TRBV29-1 and TRBJ1-1 gives the full variable domain: SAVISQKPSRDICQRGTSLTIQCQVDSQVTMMFWYRQQPGQSLTLIATANQGSEATYESGFVIDKFPISRPNLTFSTLTVSNMSPEDSSIYLCSVVQGTGTEAFFGQGTRLTVV.

This sequence joins TRBV4-1 and TRBJ1-2; a possible D gene is TRBD1 (5 bases). Germline assignment: CDR1 MGHRA and CDR2 YSYEKL. V lost 1 base, J lost 5 bases, and 8 bases lay in between. The CDR3 extends over 13 amino acids. CDR3 protein: CASSQGGTYGYTF. CDR3 coding DNA: TGCGCCAGCAGCCAAGGGGGGACGTATGGCTACACCTTC.